This T cell receptor (beta chain) was identified in a study of radiotherapy plus CTLA-4 blockade in lung cancer. General study points: Among reported predictors of response, early blood T cell clone dynamics with interferon-beta performed best.

Sequencing used immunoSEQ multiplex PCR; TCRdb keeps in-frame clones, though not all of them. Of tens of thousands of clones in the sample, 77% were seen once. Note on this clone: The target antigen is unknown.

This CDR3 has 19 amino acids. V trimming: 3 bases; J trimming: 0 bases; junction bases outside the gene matches: 12. Germline V gene lookup returns CDR1 SGHAT and CDR2 FQNNGV. Sample: peripheral blood, taken from a patient treated with radiotherapy plus ipilimumab. The sequence derives from a human donor with non-small cell lung cancer whose response to radiotherapy plus ipilimumab could not be evaluated. The genes are TRBV11-2 and TRBJ2-1; 9 bases fit TRBD1. CDR3 sequence reads: CASSLTGGMLEGSYNEQFF. The CDR3 DNA reads as TGTGCCAGCAGCTTGACAGGGGGGATGTTAGAAGGCTCCTACAATGAGCAGTTCTTC.